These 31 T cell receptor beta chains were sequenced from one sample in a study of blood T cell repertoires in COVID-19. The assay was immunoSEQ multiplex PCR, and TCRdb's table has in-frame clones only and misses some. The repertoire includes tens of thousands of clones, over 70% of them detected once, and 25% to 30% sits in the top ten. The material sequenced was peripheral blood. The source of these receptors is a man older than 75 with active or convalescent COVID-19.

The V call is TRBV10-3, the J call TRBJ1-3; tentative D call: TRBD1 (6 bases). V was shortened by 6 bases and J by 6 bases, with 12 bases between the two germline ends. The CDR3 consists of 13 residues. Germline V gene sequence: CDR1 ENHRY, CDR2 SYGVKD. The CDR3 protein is CAIRGDILNTIYF. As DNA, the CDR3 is TGTGCCATCAGGGGGGACATCTTAAACACCATATATTTT.

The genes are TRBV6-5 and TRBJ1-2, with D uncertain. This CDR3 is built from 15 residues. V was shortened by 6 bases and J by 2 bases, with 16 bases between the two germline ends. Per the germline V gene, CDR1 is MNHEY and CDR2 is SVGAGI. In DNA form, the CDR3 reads TGTGCCAGCAGCCCAAACCCGGGGTCGAACTATGGCTACACCTTC. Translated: CASSPNPGSNYGYTF.

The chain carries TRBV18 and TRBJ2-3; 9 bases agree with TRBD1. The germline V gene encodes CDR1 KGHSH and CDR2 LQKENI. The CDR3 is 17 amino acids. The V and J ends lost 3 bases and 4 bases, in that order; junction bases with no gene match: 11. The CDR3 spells CASSPAGQGTFADTQYF. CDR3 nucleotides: TGTGCCAGCTCACCCGCCGGACAGGGGACGTTTGCAGATACGCAGTATTTT.

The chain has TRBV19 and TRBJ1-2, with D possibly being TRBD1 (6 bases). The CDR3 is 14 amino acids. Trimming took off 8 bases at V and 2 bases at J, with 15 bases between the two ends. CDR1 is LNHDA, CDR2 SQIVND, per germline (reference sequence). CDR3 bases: TGTGCCAGTGGATCTGCGGGGGCCAACTATGGCTACACCTTC. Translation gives CASGSAGANYGYTF.

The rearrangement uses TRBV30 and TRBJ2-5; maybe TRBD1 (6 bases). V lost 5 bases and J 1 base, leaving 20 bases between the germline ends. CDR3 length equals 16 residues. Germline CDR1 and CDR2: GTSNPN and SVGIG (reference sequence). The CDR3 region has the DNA TGTGCCTGGGGGCCATTCAGGGGTTTAGGCCAAGAGACCCAGTACTTC. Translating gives CAWGPFRGLGQETQYF. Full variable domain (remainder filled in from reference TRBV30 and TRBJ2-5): SQTIHQWPATLVQPVGSPLSLECTVEGTSNPNLYWYRQAAGRGLQLLFYSVGIGQISSEVPQNLSASRPQDRQFILSSKKLLLSDSGFYLCAWGPFRGLGQETQYFGPGTRLLVL.

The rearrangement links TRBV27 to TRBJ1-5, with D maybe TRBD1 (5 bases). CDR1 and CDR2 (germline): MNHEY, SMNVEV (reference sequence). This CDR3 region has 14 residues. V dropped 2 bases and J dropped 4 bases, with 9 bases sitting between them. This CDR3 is CASSLRQGNQPQHF. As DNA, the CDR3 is TGTGCCAGCAGTTTAAGGCAGGGAAATCAGCCCCAGCATTTT.

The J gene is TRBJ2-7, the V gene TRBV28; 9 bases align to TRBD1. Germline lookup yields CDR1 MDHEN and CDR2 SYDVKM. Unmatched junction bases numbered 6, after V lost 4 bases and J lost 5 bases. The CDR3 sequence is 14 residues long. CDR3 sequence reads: CASSYRTGANEQYF. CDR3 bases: TGTGCCAGCAGTTACCGGACAGGGGCGAACGAGCAGTACTTC.

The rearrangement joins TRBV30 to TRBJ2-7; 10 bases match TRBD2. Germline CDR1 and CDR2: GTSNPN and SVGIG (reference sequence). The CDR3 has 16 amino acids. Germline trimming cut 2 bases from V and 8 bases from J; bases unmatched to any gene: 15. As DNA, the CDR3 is TGTGCCTGGAGTACCGGGGGGGGGCTAGCGGGAGATAAGCAGTACTTC. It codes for CAWSTGGGLAGDKQYF.

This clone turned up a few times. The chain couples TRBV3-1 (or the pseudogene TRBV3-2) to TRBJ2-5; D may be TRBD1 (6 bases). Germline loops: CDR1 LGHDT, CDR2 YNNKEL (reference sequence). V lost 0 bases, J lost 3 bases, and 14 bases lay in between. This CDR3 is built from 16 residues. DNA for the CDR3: TGTGCCAGCAGCCAAGATTTTTTCGGACAGAAAGAGACCCAGTACTTC. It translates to CASSQDFFGQKETQYF.

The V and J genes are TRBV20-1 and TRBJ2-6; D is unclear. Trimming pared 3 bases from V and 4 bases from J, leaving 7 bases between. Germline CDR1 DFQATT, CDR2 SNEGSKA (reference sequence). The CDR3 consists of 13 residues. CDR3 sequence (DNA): TGCAGTGCTAGTTATTTCGGGGCCAACGTCCTGACTTTC. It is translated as CSASYFGANVLTF.

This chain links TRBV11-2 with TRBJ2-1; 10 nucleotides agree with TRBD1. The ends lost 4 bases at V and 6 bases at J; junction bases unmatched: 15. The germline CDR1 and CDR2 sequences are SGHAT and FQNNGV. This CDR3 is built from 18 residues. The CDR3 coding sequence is TGTGCCAGCAGCTCCCTCAGCCTCCGACAGGGGGCAGGCAATGAGCAGTTCTTC. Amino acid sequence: CASSSLSLRQGAGNEQFF.

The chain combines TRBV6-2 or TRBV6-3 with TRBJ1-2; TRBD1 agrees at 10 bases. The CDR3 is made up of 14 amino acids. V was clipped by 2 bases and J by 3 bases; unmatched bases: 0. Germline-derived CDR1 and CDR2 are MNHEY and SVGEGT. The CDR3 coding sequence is TGTGCCAGCAGTTACGGACAGGGGGACTATGGCTACACCTTC. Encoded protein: CASSYGQGDYGYTF.

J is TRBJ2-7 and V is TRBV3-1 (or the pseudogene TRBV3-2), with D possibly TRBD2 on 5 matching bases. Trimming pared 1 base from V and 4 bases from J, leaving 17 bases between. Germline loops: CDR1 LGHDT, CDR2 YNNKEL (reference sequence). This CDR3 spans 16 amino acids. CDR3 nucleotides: TGTGCCAGCAGCCAAGGGGCGGGTCAATGGCGGTACGAGCAGTACTTC. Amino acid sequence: CASSQGAGQWRYEQYF.

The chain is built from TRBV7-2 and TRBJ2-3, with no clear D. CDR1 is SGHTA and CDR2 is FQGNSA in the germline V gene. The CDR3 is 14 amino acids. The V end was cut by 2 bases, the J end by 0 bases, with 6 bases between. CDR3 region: CASSLTVSTDTQYF. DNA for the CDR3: TGTGCCAGCAGCTTAACAGTGAGCACAGATACGCAGTATTTT.

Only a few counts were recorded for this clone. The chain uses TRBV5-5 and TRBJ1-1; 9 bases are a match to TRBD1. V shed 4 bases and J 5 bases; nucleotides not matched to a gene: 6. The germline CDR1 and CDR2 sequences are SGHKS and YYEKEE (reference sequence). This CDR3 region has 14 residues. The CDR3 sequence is CASSAGQGRTEAFF. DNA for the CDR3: TGTGCCAGCAGCGCGGGACAGGGACGGACTGAAGCTTTCTTT.

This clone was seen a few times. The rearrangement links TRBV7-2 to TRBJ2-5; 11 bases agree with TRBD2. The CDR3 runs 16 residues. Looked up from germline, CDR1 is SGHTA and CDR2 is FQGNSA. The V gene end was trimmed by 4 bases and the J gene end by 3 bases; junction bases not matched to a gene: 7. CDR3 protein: CASSSLAGGFEETQYF. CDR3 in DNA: TGTGCCAGCAGCTCGCTAGCGGGAGGATTTGAAGAGACCCAGTACTTC.

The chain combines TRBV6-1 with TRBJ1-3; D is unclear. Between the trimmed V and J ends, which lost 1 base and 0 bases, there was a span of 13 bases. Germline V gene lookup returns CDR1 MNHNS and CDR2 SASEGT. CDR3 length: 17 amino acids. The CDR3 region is CASSEGPLGSSGNTIYF. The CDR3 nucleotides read TGTGCCAGCAGTGAAGGACCTCTGGGCAGCTCTGGAAACACCATATATTTT.

CDR3 residues: CASTSEVAGELFF. As DNA, the CDR3 is TGTGCCAGTACTTCAGAGGTGGCCGGGGAGCTGTTTTTT. The V call is TRBV19, the J call TRBJ2-2; the D is unclear. The germline gives CDR1 LNHDA, CDR2 SQIVND (reference sequence). The CDR3 runs 13 residues. V was clipped by 7 bases and J by 6 bases, with 12 bases between them.

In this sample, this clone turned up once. The CDR3 sequence: CASSPPPTGNYNEQFF. The CDR3, as DNA: TGTGCCAGCAGCCCCCCTCCGACAGGTAACTACAATGAGCAGTTCTTC. J is TRBJ2-1 and V is TRBV5-4; D possibly corresponds to TRBD1 (6 bases). V lost 4 bases and J 3 bases, leaving 17 bases between the germline ends. This CDR3 contains 16 residues. Per germline, CDR1 SGHNT and CDR2 YYREEE (reference sequence).

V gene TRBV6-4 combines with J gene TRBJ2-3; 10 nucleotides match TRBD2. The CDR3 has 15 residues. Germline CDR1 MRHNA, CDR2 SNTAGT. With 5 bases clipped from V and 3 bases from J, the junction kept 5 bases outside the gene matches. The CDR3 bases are TGTGCCAGCAGTCCCGGACTAGCGGTAACAGATACGCAGTATTTT. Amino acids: CASSPGLAVTDTQYF.

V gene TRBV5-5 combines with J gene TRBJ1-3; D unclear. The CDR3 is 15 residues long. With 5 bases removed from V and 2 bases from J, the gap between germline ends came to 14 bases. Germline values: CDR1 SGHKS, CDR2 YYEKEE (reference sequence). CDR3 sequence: CASRLSPGTGNTIYF. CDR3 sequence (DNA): TGTGCCAGCAGGCTTTCCCCGGGTACTGGAAACACCATATATTTT.

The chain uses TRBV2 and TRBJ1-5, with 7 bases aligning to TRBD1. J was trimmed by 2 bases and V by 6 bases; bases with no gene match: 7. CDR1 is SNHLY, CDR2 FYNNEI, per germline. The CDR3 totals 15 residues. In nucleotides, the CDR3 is TGTGCCAGCAGCGGAGACAGGGTAGGCAATCAGCCCCAGCATTTT. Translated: CASSGDRVGNQPQHF.

CDR3 protein: CASSLGGSLAGPSTDTQYF. The DNA of the CDR3 is TGTGCCAGCAGCTTAGGAGGCTCACTAGCGGGGCCTAGCACAGATACGCAGTATTTT. The chain combines TRBV13 with TRBJ2-3, with 10 bases aligning to TRBD2. Looked up from germline, CDR1 is PRHDT and CDR2 is FYEKMQ (reference sequence). This CDR3 contains 19 residues. With 0 bases clipped from V and 0 bases from J, the junction kept 9 bases outside the gene matches. The full variable domain, rest sourced from reference TRBV13 and TRBJ2-3, is AAGVIQSPRHLIKEKRETATLKCYPIPRHDTVYWYQQGPGQDPQFLISFYEKMQSDKGSIPDRFSAQQFSDYHSELNMSSLELGDSALYFCASSLGGSLAGPSTDTQYFGPGTRLTVL.

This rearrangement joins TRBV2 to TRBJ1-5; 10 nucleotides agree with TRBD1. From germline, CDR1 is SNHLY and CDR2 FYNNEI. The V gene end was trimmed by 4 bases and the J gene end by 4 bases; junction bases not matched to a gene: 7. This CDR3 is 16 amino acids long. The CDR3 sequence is CASSGGTGVVNQPQHF. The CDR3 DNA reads TGTGCCAGCAGTGGAGGGACAGGGGTAGTAAATCAGCCCCAGCATTTT.

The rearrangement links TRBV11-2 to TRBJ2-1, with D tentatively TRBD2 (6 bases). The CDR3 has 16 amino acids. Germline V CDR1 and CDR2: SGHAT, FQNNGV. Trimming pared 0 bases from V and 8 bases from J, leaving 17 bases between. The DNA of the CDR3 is TGTGCCAGCAGCTTAGAGGGTCGGGAGACTGTCGATGAGCAGTTCTTC. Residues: CASSLEGRETVDEQFF.

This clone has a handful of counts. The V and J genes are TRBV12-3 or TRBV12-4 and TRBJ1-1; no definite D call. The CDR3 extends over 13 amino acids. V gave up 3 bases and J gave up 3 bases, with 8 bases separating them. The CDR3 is CASSFNQYTEAFF. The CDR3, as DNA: TGTGCCAGCAGTTTTAATCAGTACACTGAAGCTTTCTTT.

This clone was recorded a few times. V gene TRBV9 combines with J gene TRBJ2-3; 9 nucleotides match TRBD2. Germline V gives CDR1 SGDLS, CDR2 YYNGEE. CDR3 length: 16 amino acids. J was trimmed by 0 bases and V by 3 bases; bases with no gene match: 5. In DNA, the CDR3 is TGTGCCAGCAGCGCGCGGGAGGGCCGAAGCACAGATACGCAGTATTTT. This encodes CASSAREGRSTDTQYF.

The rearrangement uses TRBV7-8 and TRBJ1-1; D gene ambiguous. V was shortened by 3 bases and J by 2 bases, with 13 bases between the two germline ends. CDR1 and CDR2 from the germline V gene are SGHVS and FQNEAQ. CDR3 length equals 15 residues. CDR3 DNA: TGTGCCAGCAGCTTGAAACTGCTCATTAACACTGAAGCTTTCTTT. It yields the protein CASSLKLLINTEAFF.

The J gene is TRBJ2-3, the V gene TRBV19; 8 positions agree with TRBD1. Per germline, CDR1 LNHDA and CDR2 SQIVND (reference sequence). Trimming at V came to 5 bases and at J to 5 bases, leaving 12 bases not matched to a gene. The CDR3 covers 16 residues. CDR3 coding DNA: TGTGCCAGTAGTTTTCGGGCAGGGGGCTTGATAGATACGCAGTATTTT. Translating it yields CASSFRAGGLIDTQYF. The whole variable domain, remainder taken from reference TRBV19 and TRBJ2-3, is DGGITQSPKYLFRKEGQNVTLSCEQNLNHDAMYWYRQDPGQGLRLIYYSQIVNDFQKGDIAEGYSVSREKKESFPLTVTSAQKNPTAFYLCASSFRAGGLIDTQYFGPGTRLTVL.

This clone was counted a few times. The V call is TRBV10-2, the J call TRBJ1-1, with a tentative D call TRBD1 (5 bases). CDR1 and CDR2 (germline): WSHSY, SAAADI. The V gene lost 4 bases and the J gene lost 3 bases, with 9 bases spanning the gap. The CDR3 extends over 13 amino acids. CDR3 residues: CASSVGGDTEAFF. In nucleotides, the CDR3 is TGCGCCAGCAGTGTGGGGGGGGACACTGAAGCTTTCTTT.

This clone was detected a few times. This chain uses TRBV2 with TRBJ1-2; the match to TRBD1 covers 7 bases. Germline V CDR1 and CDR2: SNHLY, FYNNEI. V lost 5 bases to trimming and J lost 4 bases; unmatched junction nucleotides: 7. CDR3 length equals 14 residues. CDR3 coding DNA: TGTGCCAGCAGTCGGGACAGCGTTTCCTATGGCTACACCTTC. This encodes CASSRDSVSYGYTF.